These 23 T cell receptor beta chains were sequenced from one sample in a study of T cell repertoires in cytomegalovirus infection (dated by TCRdb to between 2019 and 2020). Instrument on record: Illumina HiSeq 1500. TCRdb reworked the public reads: Q25 trimming with fastp, MiXCR clone assembly, productive beta chains retained. Identical CDR3 protein sequences are pooled into one entry, listed with their most common genes and DNA. The sample includes tens of thousands of distinct CDR3 sequences, with approximately 3.6% observed a single time. Around 21% of the sample is taken by the ten largest. Source material: PBMCs. The receptors come from a human donor in good health (CMV status not recorded). Some clones in this sample may be carry-over from other donors' samples.

V gene TRBV7-2 combines with J gene TRBJ2-1, with 8 bases fitting TRBD2. The germline V gene has CDR1 SGHTA and CDR2 FQGNSA. The V segment lost 4 bases and the J segment 7 bases; nucleotides outside the gene matches: 6. The CDR3 contains 14 residues. As DNA, the CDR3 is TGTGCCAGCAGCTCTTGGACTAGCAGTAATGAGCAGTTCTTC. Translating gives CASSSWTSSNEQFF.

This clonotype was seen at least ten times. This rearrangement joins TRBV28 to TRBJ1-5, with no clear D. This CDR3 has 14 amino acids. The germline V and J ends were trimmed by 1 base and 11 bases, with 15 bases remaining between them. Germline loops: CDR1 MDHEN, CDR2 SYDVKM. CDR3 sequence reads: CASSLSPSLGAQHF. DNA of the CDR3: TGTGCCAGCAGTTTATCCCCATCCCTTGGGGCCCAGCATTTT.

This clonotype was seen repeatedly, ten times or more. The V gene is TRBV6-6, the J gene TRBJ1-5, with TRBD1 matching over 8 bases. Germline V CDR1 and CDR2: MNHNY, SVGAGI (reference sequence). This CDR3 has 13 residues. With 5 bases clipped from V and 7 bases from J, the junction kept 4 bases outside the gene matches. Here the CDR3 reads CASSETGVQPQHF. The CDR3 bases are TGTGCCAGCAGTGAGACAGGGGTCCAGCCCCAGCATTTT.

The sample holds many counts of this clonotype. CDR3 sequence: CASSFKGNSPLHF. In DNA form, the CDR3 reads TGTGCCAGCAGTTTTAAGGGGAATTCACCCCTCCACTTT. The chain uses TRBV12-3 or TRBV12-4 and TRBJ1-6; TRBD1 is a possible D gene (5 bases). V was trimmed by 3 bases and J by 7 bases, leaving 7 bases between them. CDR3 length equals 13 residues.

This clonotype was seen ten or more times. The CDR3 loop is CASSFGLQGDQPQHF. CDR3 nucleotides: TGTGCCAGCAGCTTCGGGCTCCAGGGGGATCAGCCCCAGCATTTT. This chain joins TRBV7-2 and TRBJ1-5; 7 bases are shared with TRBD1. The CDR3 has 15 residues. After removal of 3 bases from V and 5 bases from J, the junction contained 7 bases not matched to a gene. Per the germline V gene, CDR1 is SGHTA and CDR2 is FQGNSA.

The J gene is TRBJ2-5, the V gene TRBV19; D remains unclear. Between the trimmed V and J ends, which lost 1 base and 5 bases, there was a span of 8 bases. The CDR3 covers 13 residues. Per the germline V gene, CDR1 is LNHDA and CDR2 is SQIVND (reference sequence). The CDR3 loop is CASSIAILETQYF. CDR3 DNA: TGTGCCAGTAGTATAGCCATTCTGGAGACCCAGTACTTC.

In this sample, this clonotype turned up many times. The chain recombines TRBV7-9 with TRBJ2-1, with no clear D. This CDR3 is built from 15 residues. The V end lost 4 bases, the J end lost 0 bases, and 10 bases lay between the germline ends. Per germline, CDR1 SEHNR and CDR2 FQNEAQ (reference sequence). The CDR3, as DNA: TGTGCCAGCAGCTCAACTATTAGCTCCTACAATGAGCAGTTCTTC. This gives the protein CASSSTISSYNEQFF.

This clonotype was found many times. The chain couples TRBV7-8 to TRBJ1-4; tentative D call: TRBD1 (5 bases). Per the germline V gene, CDR1 is SGHVS and CDR2 is FQNEAQ. This CDR3 comprises 15 residues. With 3 bases removed from V and 0 bases from J, the gap between germline ends came to 8 bases. Here the CDR3 DNA reads TGTGCCAGCAGCTTCGGACACTCAACTAATGAAAAACTGTTTTTT. Translation gives CASSFGHSTNEKLFF.

This clonotype was counted at least ten times. The V and J genes are TRBV7-6 and TRBJ1-2; 8 nucleotides line up with TRBD1. The CDR3 consists of 15 residues. Per germline, CDR1 SGHVS and CDR2 FNYEAQ. V lost 1 base, J lost 4 bases, and 5 bases stayed unmatched. CDR3 coding DNA: TGTGCCAGCAGCTTAGGACAGGGGCCGGGCTATGGCTACACCTTC. This codes for CASSLGQGPGYGYTF.

At least ten counts were recorded for this clonotype. V gene TRBV19 combines with J gene TRBJ1-1; the D is unclear. Germline V gene sequence: CDR1 LNHDA, CDR2 SQIVND (reference sequence). This CDR3 comprises 13 residues. The V gene lost 6 bases and the J gene lost 1 base, with 9 bases spanning the gap. The CDR3 nucleotides read TGTGCCAGTAGCTATTTGGCGAACACTGAAGCTTTCTTT. The encoded protein is CASSYLANTEAFF.

This clonotype was seen repeatedly, ten times or more. The chain links TRBV6-6 to TRBJ2-5; tentatively, D is TRBD2 (5 bases). The CDR3 totals 16 residues. Looked up from germline, CDR1 is MNHNY and CDR2 is SVGAGI (reference sequence). V was shortened by 1 base and J by 2 bases, with 14 bases between the two germline ends. The CDR3 sequence is CASSYYSGLHQETQYF. CDR3 sequence (DNA): TGTGCCAGCAGTTACTACTCAGGACTGCATCAAGAGACCCAGTACTTC.

In its sample, this clonotype was seen many times. The chain employs TRBV20-1 and TRBJ1-2; D not resolved. Germline CDR1 is DFQATT and CDR2 is SNEGSKA (reference sequence). This CDR3 region has 10 residues. V was clipped by 4 bases and J by 6 bases, with 6 bases between them. The CDR3 protein is CSATTDGYTF. The CDR3 coding sequence is TGCAGTGCTACCACAGATGGCTACACCTTC.

Many counts were recorded for this clonotype. V and J are TRBV19 and TRBJ1-5, with D hard to call. The germline V and J ends were trimmed by 7 bases and 0 bases, with 10 bases remaining between them. Germline loops: CDR1 LNHDA, CDR2 SQIVND (reference sequence). The CDR3 runs to 14 residues. The CDR3 nucleotides read TGTGCCAGTACTGGAGGCCTTAGCAATCAGCCCCAGCATTTT. Its protein product is CASTGGLSNQPQHF.

This clonotype was recorded at least ten times. The chain recombines TRBV20-1 with TRBJ2-7, with TRBD2 matching over 8 bases. This CDR3 has 13 residues. With V trimmed by 0 bases and J by 7 bases, 5 bases remained unmatched. Germline CDR1 and CDR2: DFQATT and SNEGSKA (reference sequence). The CDR3 here is CSAREAGAHEQYF. CDR3 coding DNA: TGCAGTGCTAGAGAAGCGGGAGCTCATGAGCAGTACTTC.

There are many counts of this clonotype. This chain links TRBV27 with TRBJ2-7, with TRBD2 matching over 7 bases. CDR1 and CDR2 (germline): MNHEY, SMNVEV (reference sequence). The CDR3 runs 14 residues. The V and J ends lost 2 bases and 3 bases, in that order; junction bases with no gene match: 4. For the CDR3, the DNA is TGTGCCAGCAGTTTACAGGGAGGGAACTACGAGCAGTACTTC. Translating gives CASSLQGGNYEQYF.

In this sample, this clonotype turned up many times. The chain is built from TRBV7-2 and TRBJ2-6, with D possibly TRBD2 on 5 matching bases. Trimming removed 1 base from V and 2 bases from J, with 9 bases in between. The V gene's germline CDR1 is SGHTA and CDR2 FQGNSA. This CDR3 has 16 residues. The CDR3 DNA reads TGTGCCAGCAGCTTAGGTGGAGGAGCTGGGGCCAACGTCCTGACTTTC. Protein product: CASSLGGGAGANVLTF.

This clonotype appeared many times. V gene TRBV6-2 or TRBV6-3 combines with J gene TRBJ1-1, with D hard to call. Between the trimmed V and J ends, which lost 4 bases and 0 bases, there was a span of 9 bases. The germline CDR1 and CDR2 sequences are MNHEY and SVGEGT. This CDR3 is built from 14 residues. The CDR3 nucleotides are TGTGCCAGCAGTTCCACGACGGTGAACACTGAAGCTTTCTTT. As protein: CASSSTTVNTEAFF.

This clonotype was picked up many times. This sequence joins TRBV7-2 and TRBJ2-3; 8 bases are shared with TRBD2. V lost 2 bases to trimming and J lost 2 bases; unmatched junction nucleotides: 3. The CDR3 runs 15 residues. The germline CDR1 and CDR2 sequences are SGHTA and FQGNSA. CDR3 nucleotides: TGTGCCAGCAGCTTACAAGCGGGGGCCACAGATACGCAGTATTTT. Translation gives CASSLQAGATDTQYF.

This clonotype was detected many times. The chain links TRBV7-2 to TRBJ1-3; the D is unclear. This CDR3 has 13 residues. Germline V CDR1 and CDR2: SGHTA, FQGNSA. Trimming pared 5 bases from V and 4 bases from J, leaving 9 bases between. The DNA of the CDR3 is TGTGCCAGCAGCCCCAGACCAGGAAACACCATATATTTT. Amino acid sequence: CASSPRPGNTIYF.

The gene calls are TRBV5-1 and TRBJ1-5; a possible D gene is TRBD1 (6 bases). Germline V lookup: CDR1 SGHRS, CDR2 YFSETQ. V lost 0 bases, J lost 1 base, and 8 bases lay in between. This CDR3 is built from 15 residues. CDR3 amino acids: CASSLEGGSNQPQHF. The CDR3 bases are TGCGCCAGCAGCTTGGAGGGGGGCAGCAATCAGCCCCAGCATTTT.

This clonotype was counted ten times or more. The J gene is TRBJ2-2, the V gene TRBV7-2, with D perhaps matching TRBD2 (7 bases). Germline V gene data show CDR1 as SGHTA and CDR2 as FQGNSA. V dropped 6 bases and J dropped 6 bases, with 14 bases sitting between them. This CDR3 spans 14 amino acids. CDR3: CASSPGGLAGELFF. The CDR3 coding sequence is TGTGCCAGCAGTCCCGGGGGGCTAGCCGGGGAGCTGTTTTTT. The full variable domain, its missing parts supplied by reference TRBV7-2 and TRBJ2-2, is GAGVSQSPSNKVTEKGKDVELRCDPISGHTALYWYRQSLGQGLEFLIYFQGNSAPDKSGLPSDRFSAERTGGSVSTLTIQRTQQEDSAVYLCASSPGGLAGELFFGEGSRLTVL.

This clonotype was detected many times. The chain is built from TRBV7-2 and TRBJ2-1; 9 nucleotides align to TRBD2. J was trimmed by 2 bases and V by 5 bases; bases with no gene match: 4. From germline, CDR1 is SGHTA and CDR2 FQGNSA. The CDR3 has 15 residues. The CDR3 coding sequence is TGTGCCAGCAGCGTGACTAGCGGAGCCTACAATGAGCAGTTCTTC. Amino acids: CASSVTSGAYNEQFF.

This clonotype was recorded many times. The gene calls are TRBV2 and TRBJ2-1, with 7 bases aligning to TRBD1. Germline loops: CDR1 SNHLY, CDR2 FYNNEI. The CDR3 totals 13 residues. J was trimmed by 12 bases and V by 4 bases; bases with no gene match: 9. CDR3 sequence reads: CASSGALAGGQFF. The DNA for the CDR3 is TGTGCCAGCAGTGGCGCGTTGGCAGGGGGGCAGTTCTTC.